This T cell receptor beta chain comes out of a study of shared clonotypes between healthy human individuals. The authors' processing: Without quality scores, immunoSEQ junctional reads could not be filtered like full-length reads. The method was immunoSEQ multiplex PCR; TCRdb's version includes in-frame clones alone and lacks a portion of them. The V and J calls and the clone size are those of that table, but D and trimming were determined from the DNA. The sample has nearly 1,000,000 clones, around three quarters seen once. As for this clone: Its antigen is currently unknown.

The CDR3 runs 14 residues. Germline-derived CDR1 and CDR2 are MNHNS and SASEGT. V lost 6 bases and J 2 bases, leaving 13 bases between the germline ends. Study-wide points: Tissue TCR repertoires likely differ from these blood-only repertoires.

The sequence came from a man younger than 35 in good health. V and J are TRBV6-1 and TRBJ2-5; D not resolved. Sequencing input: memory CD4+ T cells sorted from blood. Specified subset: CD45RA-negative fraction. In DNA form, the CDR3 reads TGTGCCAGCAGCTGGTCACGATCTCAAGAGACCCAGTACTTC. Translation gives CASSWSRSQETQYF.